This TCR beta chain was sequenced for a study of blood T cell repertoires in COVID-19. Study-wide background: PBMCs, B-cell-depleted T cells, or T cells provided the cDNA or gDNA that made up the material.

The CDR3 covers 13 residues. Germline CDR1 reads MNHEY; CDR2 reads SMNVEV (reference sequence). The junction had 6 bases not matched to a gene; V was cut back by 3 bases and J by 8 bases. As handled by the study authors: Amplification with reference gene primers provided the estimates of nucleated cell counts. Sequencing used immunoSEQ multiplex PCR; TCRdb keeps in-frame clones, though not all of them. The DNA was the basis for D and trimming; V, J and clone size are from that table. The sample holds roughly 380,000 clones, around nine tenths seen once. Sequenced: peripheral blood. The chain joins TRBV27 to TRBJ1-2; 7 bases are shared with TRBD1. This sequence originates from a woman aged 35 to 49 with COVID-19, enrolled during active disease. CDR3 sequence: CASSFRDSEGYTF. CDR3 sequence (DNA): TGTGCCAGCAGTTTCCGGGACAGCGAAGGCTACACCTTC.